The rows below give T cell receptor beta chains drawn from one sample of a study of CD8 T cells in Susac syndrome. TCRdb re-analysed the immunoSEQ multiplex PCR reads in MiXCR, keeping a single row per CDR3 protein. The sample contains around 140,000 distinct CDR3 sequences, roughly 94% of which appear only once. The sequenced sample was CD4+ T cells from PBMCs. The receptor source for this set is a human donor with Susac syndrome. The CDR3 runs from the conserved cysteine through the conserved F or W. The D gene is left open where the match is weak. Some rows have no size entry. The others give once, few or many, or a class for an expanded clone.

>once|.|TRBJ2-1|TRBV30
CAWSSRYHEQFF
TGTGCCTGGAGTTCCCGATATCATGAGCAGTTCTTC
>.|.|TRBJ2-3|TRBV10-3
CAISDEVAGARDTQYF
TGTGCCATCAGTGATGAAGTAGCCGGGGCACGGGATACGCAGTATTTT
>.|.|TRBJ2-1|TRBV4-3
CASSQEASDGYEQFF
TGCGCCAGCAGCCAAGAGGCTAGCGACGGCTATGAGCAGTTCTTC
>.|.|TRBJ2-2|TRBV9
CASSARQERGELFF
TGTGCCAGCAGCGCCCGACAGGAGAGGGGGGAGCTGTTTTTT
>.|TRBD2|TRBJ2-1|TRBV9
CASSVLAGGWYNEQFF
TGTGCCAGCAGCGTCCTAGCGGGAGGGTGGTACAATGAGCAGTTCTTC
>.|.|TRBJ2-7|TRBV19
CASRAGSEQYF
TGTGCCAGTCGGGCCGGGAGCGAGCAGTACTTC
>.|.|TRBJ1-2|TRBV20-1
CSANAGNYGYTF
TGCAGTGCTAACGCAGGAAACTATGGCTACACCTTC
>.|.|TRBJ2-5|TRBV5-1
CASSPAGSGALGETQYF
TGCGCCAGCAGCCCGGCGGGTTCGGGAGCCCTCGGAGAGACCCAGTACTTC
>.|.|TRBJ1-1|TRBV12-3/TRBV12-4
CASSFVRLNTEAFF
TGTGCCAGCAGTTTCGTCAGACTAAACACTGAAGCTTTCTTT
>.|.|TRBJ1-1|TRBV27
CASTRTGGAEAFF
TGTGCCAGCACCAGAACAGGTGGCGCTGAAGCTTTCTTT
>.|.|TRBJ2-1|TRBV28
CASRLGRREQFF
TGTGCCAGCAGATTGGGTCGGCGGGAGCAGTTCTTC
>.|TRBD1|TRBJ1-5|TRBV30
CAWSRGQYNQPQHF
TGTGCCTGGAGTCGGGGACAGTACAATCAGCCCCAGCATTTT
>.|.|TRBJ2-3|TRBV21-1
CASSTVAYGTDTQYF
.
>.|.|TRBJ2-2|TRBV5-4
CASSLAAARNTGELFF
TGTGCCAGCAGCTTGGCGGCAGCAAGGAACACCGGGGAGCTGTTTTTT
>.|TRBD1|TRBJ2-1|TRBV7-9
CASSLQGARNEQFF
TGTGCCAGCAGCTTGCAGGGGGCTCGGAATGAGCAGTTCTTC
>.|TRBD1|TRBJ2-3|TRBV25-1
CASSDAGQDPDTQYF
TGTGCCAGCAGTGATGCGGGACAGGATCCAGATACGCAGTATTTT
>.|TRBD1|TRBJ1-1|TRBV3-1
CASSQDIQGAGSAEAFF
TGTGCCAGCAGCCAAGATATACAGGGGGCGGGTAGCGCTGAAGCTTTCTTT